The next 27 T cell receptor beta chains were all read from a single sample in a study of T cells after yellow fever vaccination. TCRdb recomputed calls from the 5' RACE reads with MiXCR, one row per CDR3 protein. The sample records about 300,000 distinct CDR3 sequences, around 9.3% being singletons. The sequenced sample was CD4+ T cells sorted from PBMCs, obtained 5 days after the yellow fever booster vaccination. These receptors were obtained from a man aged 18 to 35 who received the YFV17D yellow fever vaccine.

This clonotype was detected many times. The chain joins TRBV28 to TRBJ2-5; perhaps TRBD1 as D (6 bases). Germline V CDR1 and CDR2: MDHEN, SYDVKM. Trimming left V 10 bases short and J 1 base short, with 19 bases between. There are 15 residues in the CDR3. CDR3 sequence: CATSSGQNRQETQYF. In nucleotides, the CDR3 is TGTGCCACCTCCTCAGGACAGAACCGCCAAGAGACCCAGTACTTC.

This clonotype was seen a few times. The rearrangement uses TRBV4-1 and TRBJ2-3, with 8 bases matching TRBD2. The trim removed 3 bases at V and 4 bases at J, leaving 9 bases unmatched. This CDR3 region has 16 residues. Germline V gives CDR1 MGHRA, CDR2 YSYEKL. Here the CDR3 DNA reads TGCGCCAGCAGCCAGAACCTGGGACTAGGGGCAGATACGCAGTATTTT. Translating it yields CASSQNLGLGADTQYF.

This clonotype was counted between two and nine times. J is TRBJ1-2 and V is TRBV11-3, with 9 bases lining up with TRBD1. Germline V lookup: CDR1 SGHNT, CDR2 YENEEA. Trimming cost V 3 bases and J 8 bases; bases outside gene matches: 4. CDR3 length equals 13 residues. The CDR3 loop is CASSLGTGSGYTF. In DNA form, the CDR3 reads TGTGCCAGCAGCTTGGGGACAGGGAGCGGCTACACCTTC. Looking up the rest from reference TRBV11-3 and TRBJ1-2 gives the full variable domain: EAGVVQSPRYKIIEKKQPVAFWCNPISGHNTLYWYLQNLGQGPELLIRYENEEAVDDSQLPKDRFSAERLKGVDSTLKIQPAELGDSAVYLCASSLGTGSGYTFGSGTRLTVV.

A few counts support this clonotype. The CDR3 bases are TGTGCCATCAGTGAGTCGACGGGGTTTCAGCCCCAGCATTTT. Protein product: CAISESTGFQPQHF. V is TRBV10-3 and J is TRBJ1-5; D uncertain. Germline CDR1 reads ENHRY; CDR2 reads SYGVKD. This CDR3 has 14 residues. V shed 0 bases and J shed 6 bases, with 9 bases lying between them.

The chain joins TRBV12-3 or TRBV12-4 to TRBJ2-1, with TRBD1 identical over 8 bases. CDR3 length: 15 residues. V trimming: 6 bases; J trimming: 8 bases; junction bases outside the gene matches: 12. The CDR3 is CASSPTGDGVDEQFF. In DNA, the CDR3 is TGTGCCAGCAGCCCGACAGGGGATGGGGTCGATGAGCAGTTCTTC.

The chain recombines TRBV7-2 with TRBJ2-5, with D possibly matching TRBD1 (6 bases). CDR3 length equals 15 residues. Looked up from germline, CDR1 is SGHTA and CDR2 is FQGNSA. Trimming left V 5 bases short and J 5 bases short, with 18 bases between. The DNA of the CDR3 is TGTGCCAGCAGCCGCCAAGGGGCAGGGGAGGAGACCCAGTACTTC. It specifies CASSRQGAGEETQYF.

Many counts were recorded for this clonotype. DNA for the CDR3: TGTGCCAGCAGCGCCTCCGGGCCCCAGCATTTT. Protein: CASSASGPQHF. The rearrangement links TRBV12-3 or TRBV12-4 to TRBJ1-5; unclear D gene. The CDR3 is 11 amino acids. The V end was cut by 6 bases, the J end by 9 bases, with 9 bases between.

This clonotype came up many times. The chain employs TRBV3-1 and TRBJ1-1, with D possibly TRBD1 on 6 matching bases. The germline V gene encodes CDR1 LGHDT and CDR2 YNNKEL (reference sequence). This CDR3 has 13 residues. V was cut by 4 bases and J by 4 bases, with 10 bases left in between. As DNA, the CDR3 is TGTGCCAGCAGCCCGGGGGGCTTCACTGAAGCTTTCTTT. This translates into CASSPGGFTEAFF. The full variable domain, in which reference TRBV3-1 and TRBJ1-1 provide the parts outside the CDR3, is DTAVSQTPKYLVTQMGNDKSIKCEQNLGHDTMYWYKQDSKKFLKIMFSYNNKELIINETVPNRFSPKSPDKAHLNLHINSLELGDSAVYFCASSPGGFTEAFFGQGTRLTVV.

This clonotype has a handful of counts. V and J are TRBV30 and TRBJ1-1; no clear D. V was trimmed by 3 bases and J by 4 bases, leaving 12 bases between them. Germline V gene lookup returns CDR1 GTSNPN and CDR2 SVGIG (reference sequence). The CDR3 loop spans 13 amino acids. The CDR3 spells CAWRKTVGTEAFF. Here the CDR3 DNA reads TGTGCCTGGAGGAAGACCGTGGGCACTGAAGCTTTCTTT. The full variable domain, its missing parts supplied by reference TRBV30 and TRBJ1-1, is SQTIHQWPATLVQPVGSPLSLECTVEGTSNPNLYWYRQAAGRGLQLLFYSVGIGQISSEVPQNLSASRPQDRQFILSSKKLLLSDSGFYLCAWRKTVGTEAFFGQGTRLTVV.

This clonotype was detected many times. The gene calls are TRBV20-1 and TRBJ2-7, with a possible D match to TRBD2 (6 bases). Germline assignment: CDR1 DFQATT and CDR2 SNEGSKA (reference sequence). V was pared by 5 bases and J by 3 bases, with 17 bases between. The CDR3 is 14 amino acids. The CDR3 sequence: CSAALSRGSYEQYF. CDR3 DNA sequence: TGCAGTGCTGCCCTGAGTCGGGGGAGCTACGAGCAGTACTTC.

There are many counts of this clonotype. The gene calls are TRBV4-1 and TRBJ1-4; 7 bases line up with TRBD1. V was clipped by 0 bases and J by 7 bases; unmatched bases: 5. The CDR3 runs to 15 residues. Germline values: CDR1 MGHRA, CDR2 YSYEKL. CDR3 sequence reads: CASSQENRGFEKLFF. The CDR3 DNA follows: TGCGCCAGCAGCCAAGAAAACAGGGGTTTTGAAAAACTGTTTTTT.

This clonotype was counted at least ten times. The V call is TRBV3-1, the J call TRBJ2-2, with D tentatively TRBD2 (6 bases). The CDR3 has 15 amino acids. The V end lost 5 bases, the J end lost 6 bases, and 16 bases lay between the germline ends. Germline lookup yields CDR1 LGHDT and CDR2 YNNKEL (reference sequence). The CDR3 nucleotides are TGTGCCAGCAGCAGACTAGTGGGCGGCCCCGGGGAGCTGTTTTTT. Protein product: CASSRLVGGPGELFF.

The chain's CDR3 is CASSQGTGQVSGYTF. As DNA, the CDR3 is TGTGCCAGCAGCCAAGGGACCGGACAGGTCTCTGGCTACACCTTC. This chain joins TRBV3-1 and TRBJ1-2; 7 positions match TRBD1. Germline CDR1 reads LGHDT; CDR2 reads YNNKEL (reference sequence). The CDR3 contains 15 residues. J was trimmed by 7 bases and V by 1 base; bases with no gene match: 9. The full variable domain, with the rest looked up from reference TRBV3-1 and TRBJ1-2, is DTAVSQTPKYLVTQMGNDKSIKCEQNLGHDTMYWYKQDSKKFLKIMFSYNNKELIINETVPNRFSPKSPDKAHLNLHINSLELGDSAVYFCASSQGTGQVSGYTFGSGTRLTVV.

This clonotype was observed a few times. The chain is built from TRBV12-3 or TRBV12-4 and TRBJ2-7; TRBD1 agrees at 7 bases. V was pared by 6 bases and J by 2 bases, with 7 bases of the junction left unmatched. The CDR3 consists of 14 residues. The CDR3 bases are TGTGCCAGCAGAAACAGACAGGGCCCCTACGAGCAGTACTTC. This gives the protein CASRNRQGPYEQYF.

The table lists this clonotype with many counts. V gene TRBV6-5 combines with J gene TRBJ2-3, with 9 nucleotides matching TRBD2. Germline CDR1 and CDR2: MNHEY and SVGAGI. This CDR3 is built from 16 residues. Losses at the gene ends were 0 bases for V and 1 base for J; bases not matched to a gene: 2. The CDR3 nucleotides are TGTGCCAGCAGTTACTCGAGGACTAGCGGCACAGATACGCAGTATTTT. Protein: CASSYSRTSGTDTQYF.

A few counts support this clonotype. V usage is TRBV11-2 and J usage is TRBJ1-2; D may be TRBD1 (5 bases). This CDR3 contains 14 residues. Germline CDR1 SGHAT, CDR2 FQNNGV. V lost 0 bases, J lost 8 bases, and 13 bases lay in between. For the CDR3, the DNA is TGTGCCAGCAGCTTAGATCAGGGAAACGGGGGCTACACCTTC. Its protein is CASSLDQGNGGYTF. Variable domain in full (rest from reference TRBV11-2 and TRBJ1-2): EAGVAQSPRYKIIEKRQSVAFWCNPISGHATLYWYQQILGQGPKLLIQFQNNGVVDDSQLPKDRFSAERLKGVDSTLKIQPAKLEDSAVYLCASSLDQGNGGYTFGSGTRLTVV.

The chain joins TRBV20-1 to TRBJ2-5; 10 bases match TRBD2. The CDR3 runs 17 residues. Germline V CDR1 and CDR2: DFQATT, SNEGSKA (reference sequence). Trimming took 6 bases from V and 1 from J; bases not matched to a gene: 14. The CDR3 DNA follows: TGCAGTGCCCGCGGATTTACTAGCGGGGTGACCCAAGAGACCCAGTACTTC. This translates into CSARGFTSGVTQETQYF.

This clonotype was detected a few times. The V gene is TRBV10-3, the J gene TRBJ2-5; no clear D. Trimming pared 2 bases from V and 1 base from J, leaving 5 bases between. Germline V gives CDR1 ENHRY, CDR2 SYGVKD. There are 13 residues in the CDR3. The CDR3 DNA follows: TGTGCCATCAGTGAGGCGTTCCAAGAGACCCAGTACTTC. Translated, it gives CAISEAFQETQYF.

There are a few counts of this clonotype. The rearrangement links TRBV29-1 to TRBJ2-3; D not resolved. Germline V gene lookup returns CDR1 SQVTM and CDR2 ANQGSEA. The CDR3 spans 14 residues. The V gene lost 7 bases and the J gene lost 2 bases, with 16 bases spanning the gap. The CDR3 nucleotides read TGCAGCGCCCGTGACCTTCTATTCACAGATACGCAGTATTTT. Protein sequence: CSARDLLFTDTQYF.

In DNA form, the CDR3 reads TGTGCCAGCAGCCCGCAAGCGGGGTACACAGATACGCAGTATTTT. Amino acid sequence: CASSPQAGYTDTQYF. The chain joins TRBV7-2 to TRBJ2-3; 7 nucleotides line up with TRBD2. The length of the CDR3 is 15 residues. Germline V gene data show CDR1 as SGHTA and CDR2 as FQGNSA. J was trimmed by 2 bases and V by 5 bases; bases with no gene match: 7.

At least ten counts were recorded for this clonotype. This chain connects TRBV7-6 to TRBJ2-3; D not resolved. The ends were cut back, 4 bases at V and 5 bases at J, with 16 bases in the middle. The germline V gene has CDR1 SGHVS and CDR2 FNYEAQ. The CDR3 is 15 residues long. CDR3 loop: CASSSSRVTGDTQYF. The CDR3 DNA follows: TGTGCCAGCAGCTCGTCCCGGGTTACGGGAGATACGCAGTATTTT.

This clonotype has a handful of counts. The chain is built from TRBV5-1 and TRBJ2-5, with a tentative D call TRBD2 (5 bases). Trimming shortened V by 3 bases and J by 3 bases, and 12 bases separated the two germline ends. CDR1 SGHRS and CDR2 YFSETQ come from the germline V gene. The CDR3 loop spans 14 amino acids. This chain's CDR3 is CASSSPSAEETQYF. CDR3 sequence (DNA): TGCGCCAGCAGCTCCCCATCAGCGGAAGAGACCCAGTACTTC.

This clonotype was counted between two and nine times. In DNA, the CDR3 is TGTGCCAGCAGCCGGGCGGGACAGGCCACAGATACGCAGTATTTT. Residues: CASSRAGQATDTQYF. The gene calls are TRBV3-1 and TRBJ2-3, with TRBD1 matching over 8 bases. The CDR3 has 15 residues. Unmatched junction bases numbered 5, after V lost 4 bases and J lost 2 bases. Germline CDR1 is LGHDT and CDR2 is YNNKEL (reference sequence).

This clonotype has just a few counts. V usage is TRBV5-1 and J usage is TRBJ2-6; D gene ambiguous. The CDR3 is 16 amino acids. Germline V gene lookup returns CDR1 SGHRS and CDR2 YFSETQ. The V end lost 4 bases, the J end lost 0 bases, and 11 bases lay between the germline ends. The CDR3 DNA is TGCGCCAGCAGCCTAGAAGCTCTCTCTGGGGCCAACGTCCTGACTTTC. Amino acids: CASSLEALSGANVLTF.

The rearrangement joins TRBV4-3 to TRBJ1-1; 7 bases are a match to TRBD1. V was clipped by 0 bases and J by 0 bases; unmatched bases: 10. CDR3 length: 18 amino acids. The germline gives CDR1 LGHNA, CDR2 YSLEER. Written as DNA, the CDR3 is TGCGCCAGCAGCCAAGATATGCCGGGACAGCGCTTGAACACTGAAGCTTTCTTT. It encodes CASSQDMPGQRLNTEAFF.

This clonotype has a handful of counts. This chain's CDR3 is CASSHSEGEQYV. DNA of the CDR3: TGTGCCAGCAGCCATTCAGAGGGTGAGCAGTACGTC. This chain joins TRBV3-1 and TRBJ2-7; the D gene is possibly TRBD2 (5 bases). V was trimmed by 3 bases and J by 7 bases, leaving 10 bases between them. Germline V gene sequence: CDR1 LGHDT, CDR2 YNNKEL (reference sequence). The CDR3 consists of 12 residues.

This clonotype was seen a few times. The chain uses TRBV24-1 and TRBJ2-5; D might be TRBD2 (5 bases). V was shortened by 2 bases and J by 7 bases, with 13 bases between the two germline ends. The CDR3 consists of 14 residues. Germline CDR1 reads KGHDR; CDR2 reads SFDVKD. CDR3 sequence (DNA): TGTGCCACCAGTGATTCGCGGGCGCCAGGGACCCAGTACTTC. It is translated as CATSDSRAPGTQYF.